The sequence of this TCR beta chain was determined in a study of cytomegalovirus exposure and HLA in healthy donors. Researchers ran the PCR with 60 Vbeta and 13 Jbeta primers. The data were produced by immunoSEQ multiplex PCR, yet TCRdb's version contains in-frame clones alone and is incomplete. The sample has approximately 170,000 clones; roughly 80% are singletons. CDR3 length equals 16 residues. Germline lookup yields CDR1 MNHEY and CDR2 SMNVEV (reference sequence). V dropped 4 bases and J dropped 3; count of bases not matched to a gene: 9. The chain has TRBV27 and TRBJ2-7, with TRBD1 matching 10 bases. The receptor was isolated from a male donor in good health and CMV-seronegative. Sequencing input: PBMCs. CDR3 region: CASSSSTGGWGYEQYF. CDR3 DNA: TGTGCCAGCAGTTCCTCGACAGGGGGCTGGGGCTACGAGCAGTACTTC.